The clone carrying this TCR beta chain was observed once. Vbeta (60) and Jbeta (13) primers were used in the PCR. The assay was immunoSEQ multiplex PCR, and TCRdb's table has in-frame clones only and misses some. The sample yields some 140,000 clones, over 60% seen once. The CDR3 runs to 14 residues. Between the trimmed V and J ends, which lost 5 bases and 2 bases, there was a span of 10 bases. Germline V lookup: CDR1 SGHTA, CDR2 FQGNSA. This entry is derived from a study of cytomegalovirus exposure and HLA in healthy donors. On the study more broadly: One earlier analysis, a look at roughly 170 million T cells, found roughly 120 million unique TCR beta sequences.

V gene TRBV7-2 combines with J gene TRBJ1-5; weak D call: TRBD1 (5 bases). The sequencing input was PBMCs. The sequence came from a female donor in good health and CMV-seropositive. CDR3 nucleotides: TGTGCCAGCAGCACCGGAGGGGGCAATCAGCCCCAGCATTTT. It yields the protein CASSTGGGNQPQHF.